These 5 T cell receptor beta chains came from one sample sequenced in a study of blood T cell repertoires in COVID-19. The method was immunoSEQ multiplex PCR; TCRdb's version includes in-frame clones alone and lacks a portion of them. The sample records some 180,000 clones, around 82% being singletons. Sequencing was done on a sample of PBMCs or T cells enriched from blood (not recorded which). These receptor sequences come from a woman in her sixties or seventies with acute COVID-19.

The rearrangement uses TRBV10-1 and TRBJ1-1; 10 nucleotides align to TRBD1. There are 15 residues in the CDR3. V shed 5 bases, J shed 7 bases, and the junction held 10 bases outside the gene matches. Germline CDR1 is WNHNN and CDR2 is SYGVQD (reference sequence). The CDR3 sequence: CASSSSGTGVYEAFF. CDR3 nucleotides: TGCGCCAGCAGTTCTTCCGGGACAGGGGTGTATGAAGCTTTCTTT.

The rearrangement links TRBV3-1 (or the pseudogene TRBV3-2) to TRBJ2-1, with 9 bases identical to TRBD1. There are 17 residues in the CDR3. The trim removed 4 bases at V and 9 bases at J, leaving 16 bases unmatched. Per the germline V gene, CDR1 is LGHDT and CDR2 is YNNKEL (reference sequence). This CDR3 is CASSLCYRDRVEGEQFF. The CDR3 bases are TGTGCCAGCAGCCTCTGTTACCGGGACAGGGTAGAAGGTGAGCAGTTCTTC.

The rearrangement joins TRBV7-2 to TRBJ2-5, with 8 bases identical to TRBD1. The CDR3 is 15 residues long. V was clipped by 5 bases and J by 0 bases; unmatched bases: 5. CDR1 and CDR2 (germline): SGHTA, FQGNSA. CDR3 amino acids: CASSGGQAYQETQYF. DNA for the CDR3: TGTGCCAGCAGCGGGGGACAGGCGTACCAAGAGACCCAGTACTTC.

A single count supports this clone. The CDR3 DNA reads TGTGCCAGCAGTGGTTCGCGGCAGGGGCGCTCACCCCTCCACTTT. This encodes CASSGSRQGRSPLHF. V usage is TRBV2 and J usage is TRBJ1-6; perhaps TRBD1 as D (6 bases). V was cut by 4 bases and J by 10 bases, with 17 bases left in between. The CDR3 sequence is 15 residues long. Germline V lookup: CDR1 SNHLY, CDR2 FYNNEI. The complete variable domain, with remaining parts taken from reference TRBV2 and TRBJ1-6, reads EPEVTQTPSHQVTQMGQEVILRCVPISNHLYFYWYRQILGQKVEFLVSFYNNEISEKSEIFDDQFSVERPDGSNFTLKIRSTKLEDSAMYFCASSGSRQGRSPLHFGNGTRLTVT.

This rearrangement joins TRBV6-5 to TRBJ1-1; 7 bases agree with TRBD1. The ends lost 6 bases at V and 4 bases at J; junction bases unmatched: 8. The CDR3 consists of 14 residues. The germline CDR1 and CDR2 sequences are MNHEY and SVGAGI. CDR3 DNA sequence: TGTGCCAGCAGCTCAACCCGGACAGGCACTGAAGCTTTCTTT. It codes for CASSSTRTGTEAFF.